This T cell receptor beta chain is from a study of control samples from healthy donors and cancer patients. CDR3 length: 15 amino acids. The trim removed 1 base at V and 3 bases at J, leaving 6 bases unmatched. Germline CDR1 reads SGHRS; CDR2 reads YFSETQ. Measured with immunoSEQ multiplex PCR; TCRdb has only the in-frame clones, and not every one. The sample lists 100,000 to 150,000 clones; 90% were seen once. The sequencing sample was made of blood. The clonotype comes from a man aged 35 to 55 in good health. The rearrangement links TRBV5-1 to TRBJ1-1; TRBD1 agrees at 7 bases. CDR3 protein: CASSLTGAEYTEAFF. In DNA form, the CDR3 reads TGCGCCAGCAGCTTGACAGGGGCCGAGTACACTGAAGCTTTCTTT.